The present T cell receptor beta chain was sequenced within a study of blood T cell repertoires in COVID-19. The CDR3 consists of 16 residues. Germline trimming cut 4 bases from V and 5 bases from J; bases unmatched to any gene: 9. Germline CDR1 and CDR2: MGHRA and YSYEKL. Seattle enrolled patients during active infection and tracked them longitudinally. Authors' analysis steps: Researchers report that nucleated cell counts were estimated from reference gene primer amplification. Assay used: immunoSEQ multiplex PCR; TCRdb lists only in-frame clones, some missing. The V and J calls and clone size are taken from that table; D and trimming were inferred from the DNA. The table shows roughly 280,000 clones, with more than 75% occurring only once.

Material for sequencing was peripheral blood. This TCR was recovered from a woman aged 60-70 years with COVID-19, enrolled during active disease. The J gene is TRBJ1-3, the V gene TRBV4-1, with TRBD1 matching over 9 bases. The CDR3: CASSLTPGQGRNTIYF. CDR3 bases: TGCGCCAGCAGCCTTACACCGGGACAGGGAAGAAACACCATATATTTT.